The clone carrying this T cell receptor (beta chain) was seen only once. Trimming took 3 bases from V and 1 from J, leaving 12 bases between them. The CDR3 length is 15 residues. Germline CDR1 reads ENHRY; CDR2 reads SYGVKD. This entry is derived from a study of blood T cell repertoires in COVID-19. Study information: Material from acute and convalescent COVID-19 was sourced from the United States, Italy and Spain.

Clones were sequenced by immunoSEQ multiplex PCR, and TCRdb holds only the in-frame ones, with some missing. The sample includes nearly 250,000 clones, around 88% of them seen just once. Sequencing was done on a sample of peripheral blood. The TCR comes from a woman of 80 years or more with COVID-19, enrolled during active disease. This chain links TRBV10-3 with TRBJ1-1, with D possibly matching TRBD1 (6 bases). CDR3 nucleotide sequence: TGTGCCATCAGTGAACACACAGGGAAGAACACTGAAGCTTTCTTT. Its protein product is CAISEHTGKNTEAFF.